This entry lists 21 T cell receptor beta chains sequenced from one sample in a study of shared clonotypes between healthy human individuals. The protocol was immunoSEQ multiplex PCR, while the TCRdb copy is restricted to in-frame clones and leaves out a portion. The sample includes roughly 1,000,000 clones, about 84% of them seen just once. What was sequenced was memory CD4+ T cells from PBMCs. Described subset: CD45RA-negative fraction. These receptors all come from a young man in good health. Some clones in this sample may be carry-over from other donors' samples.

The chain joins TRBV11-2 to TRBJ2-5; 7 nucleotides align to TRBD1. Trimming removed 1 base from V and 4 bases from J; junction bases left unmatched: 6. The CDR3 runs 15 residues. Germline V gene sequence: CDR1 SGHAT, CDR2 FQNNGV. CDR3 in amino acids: CASSLGGAGGETQYF. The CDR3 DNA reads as TGTGCCAGCAGCTTAGGTGGGGCAGGGGGAGAGACCCAGTACTTC.

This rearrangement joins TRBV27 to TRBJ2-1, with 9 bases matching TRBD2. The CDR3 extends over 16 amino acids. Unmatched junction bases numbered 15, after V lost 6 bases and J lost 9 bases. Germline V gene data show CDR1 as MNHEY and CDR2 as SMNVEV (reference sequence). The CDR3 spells CASRLTPGLALTEQFF. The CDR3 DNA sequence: TGTGCCAGCAGACTGACGCCGGGACTAGCTTTAACTGAGCAGTTCTTC.

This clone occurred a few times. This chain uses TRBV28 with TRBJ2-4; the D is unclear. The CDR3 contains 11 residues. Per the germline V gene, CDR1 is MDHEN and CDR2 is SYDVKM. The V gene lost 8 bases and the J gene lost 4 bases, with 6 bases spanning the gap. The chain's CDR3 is CASCSKNIQYF. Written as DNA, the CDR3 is TGTGCCAGCTGCTCTAAAAACATTCAGTACTTC.

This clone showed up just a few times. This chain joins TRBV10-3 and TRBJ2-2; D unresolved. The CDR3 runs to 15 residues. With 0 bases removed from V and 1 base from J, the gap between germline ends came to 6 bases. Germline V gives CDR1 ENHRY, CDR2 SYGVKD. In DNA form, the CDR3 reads TGTGCCATCAGTGAGTCTATAGGGAACACCGGGGAGCTGTTTTTT. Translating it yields CAISESIGNTGELFF.

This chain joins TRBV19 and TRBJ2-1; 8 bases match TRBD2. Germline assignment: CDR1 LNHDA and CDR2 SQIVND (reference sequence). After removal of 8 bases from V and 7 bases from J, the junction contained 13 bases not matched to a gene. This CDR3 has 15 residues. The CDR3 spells CASVPSGGVKNEQFF. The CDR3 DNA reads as TGTGCCAGTGTCCCTTCGGGGGGGGTAAAAAATGAGCAGTTCTTC.

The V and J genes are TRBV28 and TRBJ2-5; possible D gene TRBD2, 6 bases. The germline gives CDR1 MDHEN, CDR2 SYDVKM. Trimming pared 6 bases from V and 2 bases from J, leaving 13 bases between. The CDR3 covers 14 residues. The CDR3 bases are TGTGCCAGCAGAACCTCTAGCGCACAAGAGACCCAGTACTTC. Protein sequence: CASRTSSAQETQYF.

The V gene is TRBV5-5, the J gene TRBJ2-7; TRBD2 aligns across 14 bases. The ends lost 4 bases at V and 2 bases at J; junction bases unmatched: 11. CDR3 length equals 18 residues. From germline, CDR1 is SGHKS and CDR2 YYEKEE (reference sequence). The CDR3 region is CASSQGGTSGSSTYEQYF. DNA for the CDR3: TGTGCCAGCAGCCAAGGTGGGACTAGCGGGAGCAGCACCTACGAGCAGTACTTC.

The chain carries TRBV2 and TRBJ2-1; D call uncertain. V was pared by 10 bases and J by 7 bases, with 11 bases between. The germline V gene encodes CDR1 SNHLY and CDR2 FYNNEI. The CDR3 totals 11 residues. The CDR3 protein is CATGGNNEQFF. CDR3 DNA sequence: TGTGCCACCGGTGGGAATAATGAGCAGTTCTTC.

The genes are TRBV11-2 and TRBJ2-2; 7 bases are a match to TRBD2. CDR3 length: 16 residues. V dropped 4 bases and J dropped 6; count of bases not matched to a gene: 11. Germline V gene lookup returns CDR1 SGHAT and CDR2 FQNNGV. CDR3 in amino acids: CASSWSVAGASGELFF. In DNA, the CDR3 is TGTGCCAGCAGCTGGTCTGTGGCGGGAGCGTCCGGGGAGCTGTTTTTT.

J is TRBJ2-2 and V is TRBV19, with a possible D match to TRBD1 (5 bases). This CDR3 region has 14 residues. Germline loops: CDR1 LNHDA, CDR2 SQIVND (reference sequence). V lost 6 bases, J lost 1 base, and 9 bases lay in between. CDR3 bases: TGTGCCAGTAGCCTCGGACAGAACACCGGGGAGCTGTTTTTT. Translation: CASSLGQNTGELFF.

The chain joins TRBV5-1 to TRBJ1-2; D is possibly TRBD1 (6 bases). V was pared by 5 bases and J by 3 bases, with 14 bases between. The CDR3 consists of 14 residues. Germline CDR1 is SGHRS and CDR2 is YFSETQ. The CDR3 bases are TGCGCCAGCAGAACCTCGACAGGAGACTATGGCTACACCTTC. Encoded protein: CASRTSTGDYGYTF.

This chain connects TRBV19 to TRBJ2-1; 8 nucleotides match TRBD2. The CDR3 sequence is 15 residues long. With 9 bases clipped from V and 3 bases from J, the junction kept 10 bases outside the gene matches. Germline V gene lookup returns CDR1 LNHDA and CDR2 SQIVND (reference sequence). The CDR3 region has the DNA TGTGCCAGCCGGTGGGGTAGCGGGATCTACAATGAGCAGTTCTTC. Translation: CASRWGSGIYNEQFF.

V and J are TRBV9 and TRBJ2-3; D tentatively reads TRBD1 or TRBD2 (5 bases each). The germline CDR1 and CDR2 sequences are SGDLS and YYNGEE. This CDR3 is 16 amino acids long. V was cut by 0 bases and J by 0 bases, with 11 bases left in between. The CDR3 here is CASSVGIWGSTDTQYF. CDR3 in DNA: TGTGCCAGCAGCGTAGGAATCTGGGGGAGCACAGATACGCAGTATTTT. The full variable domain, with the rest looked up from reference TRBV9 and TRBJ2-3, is DSGVTQTPKHLITATGQRVTLRCSPRSGDLSVYWYQQSLDQGLQFLIQYYNGEERAKGNILERFSAQQFPDLHSELNLSSLELGDSALYFCASSVGIWGSTDTQYFGPGTRLTVL.

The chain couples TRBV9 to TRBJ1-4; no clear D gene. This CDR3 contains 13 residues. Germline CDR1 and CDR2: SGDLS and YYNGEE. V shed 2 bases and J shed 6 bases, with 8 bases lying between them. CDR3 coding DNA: TGTGCCAGCAGCGTTTCCGAGGATGAAAAACTGTTTTTT. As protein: CASSVSEDEKLFF.

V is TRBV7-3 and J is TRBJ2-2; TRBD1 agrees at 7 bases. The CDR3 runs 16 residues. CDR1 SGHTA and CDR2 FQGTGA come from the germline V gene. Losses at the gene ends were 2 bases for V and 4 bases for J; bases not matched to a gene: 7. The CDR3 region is CASSLSGTVPTGELFF. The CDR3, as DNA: TGTGCCAGCAGCTTATCGGGGACAGTCCCCACCGGGGAGCTGTTTTTT.

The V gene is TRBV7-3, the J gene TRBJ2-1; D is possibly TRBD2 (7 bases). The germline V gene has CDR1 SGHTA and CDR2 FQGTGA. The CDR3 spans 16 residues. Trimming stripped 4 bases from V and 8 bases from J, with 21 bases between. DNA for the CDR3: TGTGCCAGCAGCTCCTGGACAGCGAGGGCGGGGGATGAGCAGTTCTTC. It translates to CASSSWTARAGDEQFF.

The CDR3 sequence: CASSFTQGGYTF. The CDR3 bases are TGTGCCAGCAGCTTCACGCAAGGGGGCTACACCTTC. The chain has TRBV7-8 and TRBJ1-2; D gene ambiguous. The germline CDR1 and CDR2 sequences are SGHVS and FQNEAQ. The ends were cut back, 3 bases at V and 8 bases at J, with 10 bases in the middle. This CDR3 is 12 amino acids long.

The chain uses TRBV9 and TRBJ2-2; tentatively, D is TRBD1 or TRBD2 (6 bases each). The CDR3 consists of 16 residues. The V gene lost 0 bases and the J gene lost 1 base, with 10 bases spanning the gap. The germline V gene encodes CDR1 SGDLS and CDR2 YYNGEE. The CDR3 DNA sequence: TGTGCCAGCAGCGTAGAGGGGGGTAGGAACACCGGGGAGCTGTTTTTT. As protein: CASSVEGGRNTGELFF.

The CDR3 DNA is TGTGCCAGCAACCCCGGGCGTGGGAATCAGCCCCAGCATTTT. It yields the protein CASNPGRGNQPQHF. J is TRBJ1-5 and V is TRBV7-2; D is unresolved. Trimming removed 7 bases at V and 4 bases at J, with 14 bases between. In germline, CDR1 is SGHTA, CDR2 FQGNSA. This CDR3 is built from 14 residues.

Here the CDR3 DNA reads TGTGCCAGCAGGGGACTAGCGGATAACTACAATGAGCAGTTCTTC. It yields the protein CASRGLADNYNEQFF. The chain combines TRBV6-6 with TRBJ2-1, with TRBD2 identical over 11 bases. The trim removed 6 bases at V and 3 bases at J, leaving 4 bases unmatched. This CDR3 is 15 amino acids long. The V gene's germline CDR1 is MNHNY and CDR2 SVGAGI (reference sequence).

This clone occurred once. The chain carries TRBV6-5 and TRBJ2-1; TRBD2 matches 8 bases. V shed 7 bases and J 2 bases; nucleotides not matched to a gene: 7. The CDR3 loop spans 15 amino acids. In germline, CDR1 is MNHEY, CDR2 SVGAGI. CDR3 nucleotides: TGTGCCAGCATCAGAACTAGCGGACCCTACAATGAGCAGTTCTTC. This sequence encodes CASIRTSGPYNEQFF.